This T cell receptor beta chain was retrieved from a study of technical replicates of blood from several donors. The CDR3 totals 12 residues. Trimming removed 3 bases at V and 8 bases at J, with 10 bases between. Germline-derived CDR1 and CDR2 are SEHNR and FQNEAQ (reference sequence). Generated by immunoSEQ multiplex PCR, the TCRdb table keeps only in-frame clones and is missing some. The data hold around 83,000 clones, with 90% to 95% observed a single time. The chain employs TRBV7-9 and TRBJ1-1, with no clear D. The clonotype was recovered from a human donor in good health. The sample comprised T cells isolated from PBMCs. The CDR3 protein is CASSFYSPEAFF. CDR3 bases: TGTGCCAGCAGCTTCTATTCACCGGAAGCTTTCTTT.